A single T cell receptor beta chain is shown here with its context. Its specific antigen is unknown. No clone much larger than this one lies a single base away; base qualities are absent. The sample comes from a study of CD8 T cells in Susac syndrome (dated by TCRdb to between 2018 and 2020). For the study in its entirety: Of the Susac syndrome patients who were sequenced, fewer than 10 were in clinical remission while more than five had clinically active disease. At the time of blood withdrawal, Susac syndrome patients were either therapy-naive, taking corticosteroids (with some also receiving IVIg), or on IVIg alone. Repertoire sequencing was used to test whether CD8+ T cell activation and differentiation in Susac syndrome was antigen driven.

Unmatched junction bases come to 4, with V trimmed by 2 bases and J by 4 bases. CDR1 is given as SGDLS and CDR2 as YYNGEE, both from the germline V gene. The CDR3 contains 14 residues, cysteine and phenylalanine counted. The kept DNA is CDR3 alone, 42 bases in frame from the first base. RNA was extracted using the RNeasy kit, and about 0.5 to 1 microgram was reverse transcribed with random hexamers. The immunoSEQ multiplex PCR assay, covering 54 Vbeta and 13 Jbeta segments, was used to amplify TCR beta CDR3 regions. To correct PCR amplification bias, a synthetic template baseline was used for both primer optimization and computational correction. For the original study's pipeline: Reads were annotated to V, D and J genes per IMGT and analyzed with immunoSEQ Analyzer, keeping only productive sequences. Clonality was calculated as one minus the Shannon entropy normalized by log2 of the number of productive unique sequences. Public and private clones were assessed among the 100 most prevalent clones of each patient and control. Clones were defined as Susac-specific if absent from the healthy and MS cohorts, from more than 900 published viral clones and from other ImmuneACCESS disease sequences. TCRdb handled the public reads itself, with Q25 trimming in fastp and clone calling in MiXCR, and kept productive beta chains. A single entry per CDR3 protein holds the most common genes and DNA from its merged rows. These V and J calls originate from TCRdb's pipeline instead of the authors' own analysis. This sample is represented by about 210,000 distinct CDR3 sequences; 94% of them were singletons. Over 0.15% of the sample comes from the top ten.

High-throughput TCR beta sequencing profiled peripheral blood CD8+ and CD4+ T cells from healthy donors, Susac syndrome patients and multiple sclerosis patients. Susac syndrome patients met recently defined diagnostic criteria for definite or probable disease. Bulk CD8+ and CD4+ T cells were purified magnetically by negative isolation, whereas CD8+ TEMRA cells were enriched by FACS. Blood was collected in EDTA tubes and processed within 24 hours, with PBMCs isolated through density gradient centrifugation. PBMCs intended for TCR sequencing were frozen in liquid nitrogen and were later thawed in a 37 degrees C water bath. The sorted or isolated CD4+, CD8+ and CD8+ TEMRA cells reached a purity of at least 90%. Summary of the overall study and its limitations: The number of individuals in the TCR sequencing and HLA analysis was acknowledged as relatively small. In the CD4+ T cell repertoire of Susac syndrome patients, clonal expansion was not detected.

This TCR came from a human donor with Susac syndrome. The chain is encoded by TRBV9 joined to TRBJ2-5, with 8 middle bases fitting TRBD1. Source material: CD4+ T cells from PBMCs. The sequenced DNA is TGTGCCAGCAGCGTCACACAGGGGGGAGAGACCCAGTACTTC. It is translated as CASSVTQGGETQYF.